What follows are 30 T cell receptor beta chains derived from one specimen sequenced in a study of cytomegalovirus exposure and HLA in healthy donors listed by TCRdb under 2017. The method behind the library was the immunoSEQ multiplex PCR assay. The clones in this table, taken by TCRdb from immuneACCESS, are in-frame only. Not every clone is retained; where verified, under half of the shortfall comes from an unresolved V gene, and the cause of the rest is unknown. This sample has about 140,000 clones in its table, and 70% to 90% of those were observed once. Under 3% of the sample lies in the top ten. Sequencing was performed on PBMCs. The receptors here all came from a man between 18 and 29 years old in good health and CMV-seronegative.

V and J are TRBV7-2 and TRBJ1-1; D is unresolved. Germline values: CDR1 SGHTA, CDR2 FQGNSA. V gave up 4 bases and J gave up 1 base, with 7 bases separating them. The CDR3 is 13 residues long. The DNA of the CDR3 is TGTGCCAGCAGCTCACAGAGGAACACTGAAGCTTTCTTT. Translation: CASSSQRNTEAFF. The full variable domain, its missing parts supplied by reference TRBV7-2 and TRBJ1-1, is GAGVSQSPSNKVTEKGKDVELRCDPISGHTALYWYRQSLGQGLEFLIYFQGNSAPDKSGLPSDRFSAERTGGSVSTLTIQRTQQEDSAVYLCASSSQRNTEAFFGQGTRLTVV.

V is TRBV4-2 and J is TRBJ1-3; D gene ambiguous. The CDR3 sequence is 15 residues long. Looked up from germline, CDR1 is LGHNA and CDR2 is YNFKEQ. V lost 4 bases and J lost 1, with 11 bases in between. In nucleotides, the CDR3 is TGTGCCAGCAGCCGAGGTACTGGGTCTGGAAACACCATATATTTT. Its protein is CASSRGTGSGNTIYF.

The gene calls are TRBV18 and TRBJ1-2; 9 bases fit TRBD1. The germline V gene encodes CDR1 KGHSH and CDR2 LQKENI. V shed 3 bases and J 5 bases; nucleotides not matched to a gene: 4. This CDR3 has 14 amino acids. The DNA of the CDR3 is TGTGCCAGCTCACCGGGACAGGGTGTTTATGGCTACACCTTC. This sequence encodes CASSPGQGVYGYTF.

V is TRBV5-1 and J is TRBJ2-1; D remains unclear. The V gene's germline CDR1 is SGHRS and CDR2 YFSETQ. This CDR3 is 14 amino acids long. V was clipped by 0 bases and J by 5 bases, with 9 bases between them. The CDR3 DNA reads as TGCGCCAGCAGCTTGGGGCGGTCAAACAATGAGCAGTTCTTC. It codes for CASSLGRSNNEQFF.

The V gene is TRBV9, the J gene TRBJ2-3; D is perhaps TRBD1 (5 bases). Per the germline V gene, CDR1 is SGDLS and CDR2 is YYNGEE. This CDR3 has 12 residues. V shed 3 bases and J shed 5 bases, with 7 bases lying between them. The CDR3 DNA reads TGTGCCAGCAGCGCTCAGGGAGATACGCAGTATTTT. It yields the protein CASSAQGDTQYF. The whole variable domain, remainder taken from reference TRBV9 and TRBJ2-3, is DSGVTQTPKHLITATGQRVTLRCSPRSGDLSVYWYQQSLDQGLQFLIQYYNGEERAKGNILERFSAQQFPDLHSELNLSSLELGDSALYFCASSAQGDTQYFGPGTRLTVL.

The chain employs TRBV4-1 and TRBJ2-7; 9 bases match TRBD1. Germline CDR1 is MGHRA and CDR2 is YSYEKL. Trimming took 1 base from V and 2 from J; bases not matched to a gene: 3. This CDR3 is built from 15 residues. This CDR3 is CASSQAQGATYEQYF. The DNA for the CDR3 is TGCGCCAGCAGCCAAGCACAGGGGGCCACCTACGAGCAGTACTTC.

This clone has a count of ten or more. V is TRBV6-4 and J is TRBJ2-3, with 7 bases that match TRBD1. Germline-derived CDR1 and CDR2 are MRHNA and SNTAGT. With V trimmed by 4 bases and J by 1 base, 5 bases remained unmatched. The CDR3 is 15 amino acids. The CDR3 DNA reads as TGTGCCAGCAGTGCCACAGGGGCCGGCACAGATACGCAGTATTTT. Protein product: CASSATGAGTDTQYF.

V is TRBV5-4 and J is TRBJ2-7; TRBD2 aligns across 7 bases. The CDR3 has 14 residues. V shed 4 bases, J shed 6 bases, and the junction held 10 bases outside the gene matches. Looked up from germline, CDR1 is SGHNT and CDR2 is YYREEE (reference sequence). The CDR3 bases are TGTGCCAGCAGCCGTGGGGGGGTTGGCGGCGAGCAGTACTTC. Amino acid sequence: CASSRGGVGGEQYF.

V usage is TRBV5-1 and J usage is TRBJ2-3, with TRBD2 matching 8 bases. Germline lookup yields CDR1 SGHRS and CDR2 YFSETQ. The CDR3 totals 15 residues. J was trimmed by 6 bases and V by 4 bases; bases with no gene match: 10. CDR3: CASSPRAGGADTQYF. In nucleotides, the CDR3 is TGCGCCAGCAGCCCCCGGGCGGGGGGCGCGGATACGCAGTATTTT.

The J gene is TRBJ2-1, the V gene TRBV5-4; weak D call: TRBD2 (6 bases). Germline V gene sequence: CDR1 SGHNT, CDR2 YYREEE (reference sequence). Trimming left V 3 bases short and J 7 bases short, with 17 bases between. This CDR3 spans 15 amino acids. This CDR3 is CASSSSGRWVNEQFF. CDR3 DNA sequence: TGTGCCAGCAGCTCTTCTGGGAGGTGGGTGAATGAGCAGTTCTTC. The entire variable domain, with the rest obtained from reference TRBV5-4 and TRBJ2-1, is as follows: ETGVTQSPTHLIKTRGQQVTLRCSSQSGHNTVSWYQQALGQGPQFIFQYYREEENGRGNFPPRFSGLQFPNYSSELNVNALELDDSALYLCASSSSGRWVNEQFFGPGTRLTVL.

V gene TRBV5-4 combines with J gene TRBJ2-3; 9 bases map to TRBD1. Losses at the gene ends were 4 bases for V and 14 bases for J; bases not matched to a gene: 8. Germline V gives CDR1 SGHNT, CDR2 YYREEE (reference sequence). This CDR3 spans 12 amino acids. CDR3 sequence reads: CASSPGQGFLYF. Here the CDR3 DNA reads TGTGCCAGCAGCCCTGGACAGGGGTTTTTGTATTTT. The full variable domain, completed using reference TRBV5-4 and TRBJ2-3, is ETGVTQSPTHLIKTRGQQVTLRCSSQSGHNTVSWYQQALGQGPQFIFQYYREEENGRGNFPPRFSGLQFPNYSSELNVNALELDDSALYLCASSPGQGFLYFGPGTRLTVL.

The chain carries TRBV2 and TRBJ1-1; no definite D call. CDR1 and CDR2 from the germline V gene are SNHLY and FYNNEI. V lost 2 bases and J lost 6, with 13 bases in between. CDR3 length: 14 amino acids. The DNA for the CDR3 is TGTGCCAGCAGTGAAAGTTTCGTCCGGGCTGAAGCTTTCTTT. Translating it yields CASSESFVRAEAFF.

The rearrangement uses TRBV25-1 and TRBJ1-2; 10 positions agree with TRBD1. In germline, CDR1 is MGHDK, CDR2 SYGVNS. The CDR3 is made up of 14 amino acids. V trimming: 3 bases; J trimming: 6 bases; junction bases outside the gene matches: 4. The chain's CDR3 is CASSDYDRGHGYTF. The CDR3 DNA is TGTGCCAGCAGTGACTATGACAGGGGGCATGGCTACACCTTC.

The J gene is TRBJ1-4, the V gene TRBV7-2; 8 nucleotides agree with TRBD1. Trimming cost V 4 bases and J 4 bases; bases outside gene matches: 8. CDR3 length: 16 residues. Germline V gives CDR1 SGHTA, CDR2 FQGNSA. Here the CDR3 reads CASSYGPGQVNEKLFF. The CDR3 DNA reads TGTGCCAGCAGCTACGGACCGGGACAGGTTAATGAAAAACTGTTTTTT.

The genes are TRBV5-5 and TRBJ2-7; weak D call: TRBD2 (6 bases). The CDR3 totals 15 residues. Per germline, CDR1 SGHKS and CDR2 YYEKEE (reference sequence). Trimming took off 6 bases at V and 3 bases at J, with 19 bases between the two ends. In DNA, the CDR3 is TGTGCCAGCACCCCGGGGGTCGCTGGGTTCTACGAGCAGTACTTC. It yields the protein CASTPGVAGFYEQYF.

This chain links TRBV5-6 with TRBJ1-1, with D hard to call. V lost 4 bases and J lost 1, with 11 bases in between. This CDR3 is 14 amino acids long. Germline V gene sequence: CDR1 SGHDT, CDR2 YYEEEE. CDR3 sequence: CASSGMAGNTEAFF. DNA of the CDR3: TGTGCCAGCAGCGGCATGGCAGGGAACACTGAAGCTTTCTTT.

This chain joins TRBV27 and TRBJ2-7; TRBD1 is a possible D gene (6 bases). Germline CDR1 and CDR2: MNHEY and SMNVEV (reference sequence). Trimming cost V 6 bases and J 5 bases, with 20 bases left between them. This CDR3 is 15 amino acids long. In nucleotides, the CDR3 is TGTGCCAGCAGCCCTGCCGAGGCAGGGGCCAACGAGCAGTACTTC. Encoded protein: CASSPAEAGANEQYF.

The rearrangement links TRBV11-2 to TRBJ2-3, with TRBD2 identical over 15 bases. The junction had 9 bases not matched to a gene; V was cut back by 5 bases and J by 3 bases. This CDR3 region has 18 residues. Germline CDR1 reads SGHAT; CDR2 reads FQNNGV. As DNA, the CDR3 is TGTGCCAGCAGCCCGGGACTAGCGGGGGGCCGGGGGACAGATACGCAGTATTTT. Encoded protein: CASSPGLAGGRGTDTQYF.

This clone showed up just a few times. The chain links TRBV6-5 to TRBJ2-2, with 10 bases that match TRBD2. The trim removed 4 bases at V and 3 bases at J, leaving 5 bases unmatched. Germline V gives CDR1 MNHEY, CDR2 SVGAGI. The CDR3 consists of 16 residues. CDR3 loop: CASSLSGGADTGELFF. The CDR3, as DNA: TGTGCCAGCAGTTTGAGCGGGGGGGCCGACACCGGGGAGCTGTTTTTT.

This chain uses TRBV7-9 with TRBJ1-2, with unresolved D. CDR3 length equals 12 residues. Germline lookup yields CDR1 SEHNR and CDR2 FQNEAQ (reference sequence). Trimming took off 5 bases at V and 8 bases at J, with 12 bases between the two ends. CDR3 region: CASSLSTPGYTF. In DNA form, the CDR3 reads TGTGCCAGCAGCCTAAGCACCCCCGGCTACACCTTC.

This clone was picked up many times. A read error may account for a junction end that differs from germline. The chain joins TRBV4-1 to TRBJ1-1; perhaps TRBD1 as D (6 bases). Germline V lookup: CDR1 MGHRA, CDR2 YSYEKL. The CDR3 is made up of 14 amino acids. For the CDR3, the DNA is TGCGCCAGCAGCCAAGATTGGAGTGGACAGTTTGTTCCTTTT. It codes for CASSQDWSGQFVPF.

This chain links TRBV25-1 with TRBJ2-7, with D perhaps matching TRBD1 (6 bases). The CDR3 covers 14 residues. Germline-derived CDR1 and CDR2 are MGHDK and SYGVNS. V was trimmed by 6 bases and J by 6 bases, leaving 18 bases between them. In DNA form, the CDR3 reads TGTGCCAGCAGCCCTCGCCTACAGGGCCGCGAGCAGTACTTC. It translates to CASSPRLQGREQYF.

The chain carries TRBV7-8 and TRBJ1-2; D is unclear. CDR3 length: 12 amino acids. V lost 6 bases and J lost 6, with 11 bases in between. Per the germline V gene, CDR1 is SGHVS and CDR2 is FQNEAQ. The CDR3 protein is CASSKAPDGYTF. The CDR3 nucleotides are TGTGCCAGCAGTAAAGCCCCGGATGGCTACACCTTC.

This rearrangement joins TRBV6-1 to TRBJ1-1, with TRBD1 as a possible D gene (6 bases). With 11 bases removed from V and 0 bases from J, the gap between germline ends came to 16 bases. Looked up from germline, CDR1 is MNHNS and CDR2 is SASEGT. CDR3 length: 14 residues. CDR3 protein: CALRGSGLNTEAFF. The DNA for the CDR3 is TGTGCCCTAAGGGGGTCAGGACTGAACACTGAAGCTTTCTTT.

The chain employs TRBV7-2 and TRBJ1-1; TRBD1 might be the D (5 bases). Trimming cost V 8 bases and J 1 base, with 11 bases left between them. Germline V gene sequence: CDR1 SGHTA, CDR2 FQGNSA. The CDR3 totals 13 residues. This CDR3 is CASGAERNTEAFF. For the CDR3, the DNA is TGTGCCAGCGGGGCAGAGCGGAACACTGAAGCTTTCTTT.

This chain connects TRBV7-8 to TRBJ2-7; D is undetermined. Germline V gene data show CDR1 as SGHVS and CDR2 as FQNEAQ. CDR3 size: 13 residues. V was pared by 2 bases and J by 3 bases, with 8 bases between. The DNA of the CDR3 is TGTGCCAGCAGCTTATCCCGAGACTACGAGCAGTACTTC. This sequence encodes CASSLSRDYEQYF.

This clone was seen a few times. The genes are TRBV7-9 and TRBJ1-1; weak D call: TRBD1 (5 bases). Per germline, CDR1 SEHNR and CDR2 FQNEAQ (reference sequence). The V end was cut by 5 bases, the J end by 3 bases, with 13 bases between. The CDR3 loop spans 14 amino acids. The CDR3 protein is CASSDLRGDTEAFF. Here the CDR3 DNA reads TGTGCCAGCAGCGACTTGCGGGGGGACACTGAAGCTTTCTTT.

This clone was seen more than once but under ten times. This CDR3 reads CASSLSGNQPQHF. The DNA for the CDR3 is TGCGCCAGCAGCTTGTCGGGGAATCAGCCCCAGCATTTT. The rearrangement links TRBV5-1 to TRBJ1-5, with D hard to call. Germline CDR1 SGHRS, CDR2 YFSETQ. There are 13 residues in the CDR3. Trimming removed 1 base at V and 4 bases at J, with 6 bases between.

The chain employs TRBV4-2 and TRBJ1-5; D uncertain. Looked up from germline, CDR1 is LGHNA and CDR2 is YNFKEQ. CDR3 length equals 13 residues. Trimming stripped 3 bases from V and 7 bases from J, with 10 bases between. This chain's CDR3 is CASSHERIQPQHF. CDR3 sequence (DNA): TGTGCCAGCAGCCACGAGAGAATACAGCCCCAGCATTTT.

The chain uses TRBV6-6 and TRBJ2-7; D perhaps matches TRBD2 (5 bases). Germline CDR1 MNHNY, CDR2 SVGAGI (reference sequence). This CDR3 comprises 14 residues. V lost 6 bases to trimming and J lost 2 bases, with 14 bases between them. The CDR3 here is CASRTATTAYEQYF. The CDR3 DNA reads TGTGCCAGCAGAACAGCGACTACCGCCTACGAGCAGTACTTC.